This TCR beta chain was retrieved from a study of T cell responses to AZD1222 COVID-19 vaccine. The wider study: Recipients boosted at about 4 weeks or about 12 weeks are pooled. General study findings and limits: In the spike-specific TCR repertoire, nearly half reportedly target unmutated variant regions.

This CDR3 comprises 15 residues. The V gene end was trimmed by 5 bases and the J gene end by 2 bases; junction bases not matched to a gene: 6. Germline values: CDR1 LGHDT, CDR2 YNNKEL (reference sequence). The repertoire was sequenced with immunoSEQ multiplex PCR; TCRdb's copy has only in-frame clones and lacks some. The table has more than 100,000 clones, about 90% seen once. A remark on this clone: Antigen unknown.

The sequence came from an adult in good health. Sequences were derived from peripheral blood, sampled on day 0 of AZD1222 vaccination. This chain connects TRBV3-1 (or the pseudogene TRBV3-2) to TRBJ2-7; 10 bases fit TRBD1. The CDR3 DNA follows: TGTGCCAGCAGCTCTTCGGACAGGGGGGCCTACGAGCAGTACTTC. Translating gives CASSSSDRGAYEQYF.